This T cell receptor beta chain was identified in a study of blood T cell repertoires in COVID-19 (dated by TCRdb to 2020 to 2022). Regarding the study in general: Samples from collaborators originated in the United States, Italy and Spain and spanned both the acute and convalescent phases of COVID-19. Subjects who had been exposed to COVID-19, were actively infected with it, or had recovered from it provided the deeply sampled blood TCRbeta repertoires that made up the dataset. Samples came from the ongoing ImmuneRACE study (first 160 participants) plus 1,254 subjects from 6 global collaborators. HLA class I and class II types, where available, came from metadata supplied by the sample provider rather than from assay-based typing. The material from the prospective study consisted of cDNA or gDNA derived from T cells, B-cell-depleted T cells, or PBMCs. The repertoires were released in a freely available public database meant as a resource for research on the immune response to SARS-CoV-2. Sample metadata almost always included a de-identified subject ID, COVID-19 status, age in years and sex. General findings and caveats noted by the study authors: The quantity of clinical and demographic metadata differed by source and by participant and was supplied without curation.

Whole blood was collected in K2EDTA tubes by collaborating institutions according to the institutions' own protocols. For TCRbeta analysis, collaborators shipped samples in one of three forms: frozen whole blood, isolated PBMCs, or DNA extracted from either of those sample types. The CDR1 and CDR2 encoded by the germline V gene are SNHLY and FYNNEI. The CDR3 runs 15 amino acids, cysteine and phenylalanine included. Only the CDR3 DNA stays, 45 bases, in frame from base 1. The germline V end is reduced by 6 bases and the J end by 5 bases; junction bases left unmatched: 10. As to this clone: Its antigen remains unidentified. No much larger clone is present one base from it, and per-base qualities are unavailable.

The immunoSEQ Assay, a bias-controlled multiplex PCR, was used to amplify TCRbeta CDR3 regions from genomic DNA. On the authors' methods: Within the assay, amplification of reference gene primers was used to estimate how many nucleated cells each sample contained. To quantify the absolute abundance of each unique TCRbeta CDR3 rearrangement, sequence reads were collapsed and filtered. Productive Simpson clonality was computed per sample as the square root of Simpson's diversity index over productive rearrangements. The source is immuneACCESS, and TCRdb retained only in-frame sequences with V and J called. Part of the clones is not carried over; for the studies checked, unresolved V genes explain less than half of this, and the remainder is unexplained. V and J calls and clone size are as listed in that table; D and trimming were resolved from the DNA. The sample table contains roughly 100,000 clones; only one count was recorded for 70% to 90% of them. The ten largest account for about a sixth of the sample.

This clonotype was obtained from a human donor in a cohort sampled during active COVID-19. Recombination linked TRBV2 to TRBJ1-1; 9 bases in between match TRBD1. The sample was peripheral blood. The CDR3 region has the sequence CASSLLGQGSTEAFF. The DNA sequence follows: TGTGCCAGCAGCCTACTAGGACAGGGGTCTACTGAAGCTTTCTTT. Outside the CDR3, residues come from the reference TRBV2 and TRBJ1-1 proteins, so the full variable domain is: EPEVTQTPSHQVTQMGQEVILRCVPISNHLYFYWYRQILGQKVEFLVSFYNNEISEKSEIFDDQFSVERPDGSNFTLKIRSTKLEDSAMYFCASSLLGQGSTEAFFGQGTRLTVV.